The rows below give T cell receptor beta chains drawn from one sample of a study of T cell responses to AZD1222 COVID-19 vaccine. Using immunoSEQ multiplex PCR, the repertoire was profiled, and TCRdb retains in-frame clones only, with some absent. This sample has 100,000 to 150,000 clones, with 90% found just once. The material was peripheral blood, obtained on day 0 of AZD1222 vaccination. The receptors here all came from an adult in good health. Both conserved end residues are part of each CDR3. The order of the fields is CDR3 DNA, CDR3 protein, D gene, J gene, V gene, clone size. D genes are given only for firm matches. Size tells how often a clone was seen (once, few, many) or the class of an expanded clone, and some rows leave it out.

DNA: TGTGCCAGCAACCCGTCGGGGGCGCTTAGGGAGCAGTACTTC
CDR3: CASNPSGALREQYF
D: NA
J: TRBJ2-7
V: TRBV5-5
size: NA

DNA: TGTGCCATCAACCAAGGGGGGACTAGCGTTACTTCGAGCTCCTACAATGAGCAGTTCTTC
CDR3: CAINQGGTSVTSSSYNEQFF
D: TRBD2
J: TRBJ2-1
V: TRBV10-3
size: few

DNA: TGTGCCAGCATAGAGGGGGATACGCAGTATTTT
CDR3: CASIEGDTQYF
D: NA
J: TRBJ2-3
V: TRBV2
size: NA

DNA: TGTGCCAGAAGAGACAGGGAATGCCCCTACAATGAGCAGTTCTTC
CDR3: CARRDRECPYNEQFF
D: TRBD1
J: TRBJ2-1
V: TRBV5-3
size: NA

DNA: TGCGCCAGCAGCCAAGATCTGGACAGGGGGCTTCCCGATACGCAGTATTTT
CDR3: CASSQDLDRGLPDTQYF
D: TRBD1
J: TRBJ2-3
V: TRBV4-1
size: NA

DNA: TGTGCCAGCAGCCCCCGCTGGATGCCTGGAAACACCATATATTTT
CDR3: CASSPRWMPGNTIYF
D: NA
J: TRBJ1-3
V: TRBV11-2
size: NA

DNA: TGTGCCATCAGTGAGCGGGAGACGGGTGCTTCTGAAGCTTTCTTT
CDR3: CAISERETGASEAFF
D: NA
J: TRBJ1-1
V: TRBV10-3
size: NA

DNA: TGTGCCACGGAACAGGGAGACACAGATACGCAGTATTTT
CDR3: CATEQGDTDTQYF
D: NA
J: TRBJ2-3
V: TRBV2
size: NA

DNA: TGTGCCACCCAGAAAGTAGCGGGAGGGCCGGCGGATACGCAGTATTTT
CDR3: CATQKVAGGPADTQYF
D: TRBD2
J: TRBJ2-3
V: TRBV28
size: NA

DNA: TGCGCCAGCAGCCTGGGGACTAGCGGGGGTCACCAAGAGACCCAGTACTTC
CDR3: CASSLGTSGGHQETQYF
D: TRBD2
J: TRBJ2-5
V: TRBV5-1
size: NA

DNA: TGCGCCAGCAGCTTGAAAGAGCGAGGCACCGGGGAGCTGTTTTTT
CDR3: CASSLKERGTGELFF
D: NA
J: TRBJ2-2
V: TRBV5-1
size: once

DNA: TGTGCCAGCAGTAGACAGGGGGCCCGGGGAGAGCAGTACTTC
CDR3: CASSRQGARGEQYF
D: TRBD1
J: TRBJ2-7
V: TRBV5-4
size: NA

DNA: TGTGCCAGCAGTTACGAAGACAGGGTCGGGGATCAGCCCCAGCATTTT
CDR3: CASSYEDRVGDQPQHF
D: TRBD1
J: TRBJ1-5
V: TRBV6-5
size: NA

DNA: TGCGCCAGCAGCTCTTCCGGGACAGAAAATCAGCCCCAGCATTTT
CDR3: CASSSSGTENQPQHF
D: TRBD1
J: TRBJ1-5
V: TRBV5-1
size: NA

DNA: TGCGCCAGCAGCCAAGGTCCTTCCCTAGCTAACTATGGCTACACCTTC
CDR3: CASSQGPSLANYGYTF
D: NA
J: TRBJ1-2
V: TRBV4-1
size: NA

DNA: TGCGCCAGCAGCACCCAGGGTTTTGAAGCTTTCTTT
CDR3: CASSTQGFEAFF
D: NA
J: TRBJ1-1
V: TRBV5-1
size: NA

DNA: TGTGCCAGCAGTTTATTAGGGACAGGGAGCTCCTACAATGAGCAGTTCTTC
CDR3: CASSLLGTGSSYNEQFF
D: TRBD1
J: TRBJ2-1
V: TRBV28
size: NA